The 10 T cell receptor beta chains below all came from one sample that was sequenced in a study of tumor and adjacent non-tumor tissue in lung cancer. Three rounds of nested PCR, following a modified ARM-PCR protocol, produced the TCRbeta library. Via MiXCR, TCRdb re-called the multiplex PCR reads, giving one row per CDR3 protein. Here the sample spans some 78,000 distinct CDR3 sequences, around 80% being singletons. No cell sorting was done before RNA was extracted from the tissue. The sequenced sample consisted of lung tumor tissue. The origin of the receptors is a woman in her forties or fifties with non-small cell lung cancer.

As for this clonotype: A much bigger clone sits one base away, suggesting this may be a read error. This chain uses TRBV7-3 with TRBJ2-6, with unresolved D. The CDR3 runs 14 residues. The germline V gene has CDR1 SGHTA and CDR2 FQGTGA. CDR3 sequence reads: CASRRGSWANVLTF. The CDR3 DNA reads as TGTGCCAGCAGACGCGGCTCTTGGGCCAACGTCCTGACTTTC. Supplemented by reference TRBV7-3 and TRBJ2-6, the full variable domain reads GAGVSQTPSNKVTEKGKYVELRCDPISGHTALYWYRQSLGQGPEFLIYFQGTGAADDSGLPNDRFFAVRPEGSVSTLKIQRTERGDSAVYLCASRRGSWANVLTFGAGSRLTVL.

The DNA for the CDR3 is TGTGCCACCTCACGGTTAGAGGGAGGGAGCTCCTACAATGAGCAGTTCTTC. Its protein is CATSRLEGGSSYNEQFF. The chain carries TRBV10-3 and TRBJ2-1, with TRBD2 matching 7 bases. CDR3 size: 17 residues. V shed 10 bases and J 0 bases; nucleotides not matched to a gene: 15. Germline-derived CDR1 and CDR2 are ENHRY and SYGVKD.

This clonotype is classed as medium-sized. The rearrangement uses TRBV24-1 and TRBJ2-5; D gene ambiguous. CDR1 KGHDR and CDR2 SFDVKD come from the germline V gene. This CDR3 comprises 12 residues. V shed 4 bases and J shed 5 bases, with 7 bases lying between them. The CDR3 DNA follows: TGTGCCACCAGTGACATGAGGGAGACCCAGTACTTC. Its protein product is CATSDMRETQYF.

As to this clonotype: One junction end disagrees with the germline gene, perhaps due to a read error. V usage is TRBV11-3 and J usage is TRBJ2-1, with TRBD1 matching 8 bases. Germline CDR1 is SGHNT and CDR2 is YENEEA. The CDR3 totals 13 residues. The CDR3 coding sequence is TGTGCCAGCACCATAGCAGGGGGCAATGAGCGGTTCTTC. It translates to CASTIAGGNERFF. The full variable domain, with the rest looked up from reference TRBV11-3 and TRBJ2-1, is EAGVVQSPRYKIIEKKQPVAFWCNPISGHNTLYWYLQNLGQGPELLIRYENEEAVDDSQLPKDRFSAERLKGVDSTLKIQPAELGDSAVYLCASTIAGGNERFFGPGTRLTVL.

The chain recombines TRBV20-1 with TRBJ1-5, with D perhaps matching TRBD1 (6 bases). The germline V and J ends were trimmed by 3 bases and 8 bases, with 17 bases remaining between them. The CDR3 contains 14 residues. In germline, CDR1 is DFQATT, CDR2 SNEGSKA (reference sequence). The CDR3 here is CSASPYRVNEPQHF. DNA for the CDR3: TGCAGTGCTAGCCCCTACAGGGTGAATGAGCCCCAGCATTTT.

The genes are TRBV20-1 and TRBJ2-7; 8 bases agree with TRBD1. Germline V gives CDR1 DFQATT, CDR2 SNEGSKA (reference sequence). This CDR3 region has 13 residues. Here the CDR3 reads CSGLTGGTYEQYF. The DNA for the CDR3 is TGCAGCGGCCTAACAGGGGGTACCTACGAGCAGTACTTC.

Comments on this clonotype: At one end, the junction sequence differs from germline, possibly due to a read error. The chain couples TRBV4-1 to TRBJ1-2; D uncertain. Per germline, CDR1 MGHRA and CDR2 YSYEKL. CDR3 length equals 12 residues. The CDR3 DNA sequence: TGCGCCAGCGGCCAAGGGATGTATGGCTACACTTTC. This sequence encodes CASGQGMYGYTF.

This clonotype showed up many times. The chain employs TRBV28 and TRBJ2-7, with D uncertain. The CDR3 loop spans 14 amino acids. Germline V gene data show CDR1 as MDHEN and CDR2 as SYDVKM. V was trimmed by 2 bases and J by 2 bases, leaving 10 bases between them. CDR3 sequence: CASSLRGAPYEQYF. In nucleotides, the CDR3 is TGTGCCAGCAGTTTAAGAGGAGCCCCCTACGAGCAGTACTTC.

This clonotype showed up just once. A read error may produce the germline difference seen at one junction end. V and J are TRBV12-3 or TRBV12-4 and TRBJ1-2, with 9 bases lining up with TRBD1. The CDR3 is 15 amino acids. The CDR3 sequence is CAISLQGAHGYGYTF. The CDR3 DNA follows: TGTGCCATCAGTTTACAGGGGGCGCACGGATATGGCTACACCTTC.

This clonotype has only a few counts. V gene TRBV2 combines with J gene TRBJ2-1, with D maybe TRBD1 (5 bases). CDR1 is SNHLY and CDR2 is FYNNEI in the germline V gene. Trimming took 4 bases from V and 6 from J, leaving 13 bases between them. The CDR3 consists of 14 residues. CDR3 nucleotide sequence: TGTGCCAGCAGTGTTCAAGGGGCTGCCAATGAGCAGTTCTTC. Protein: CASSVQGAANEQFF.